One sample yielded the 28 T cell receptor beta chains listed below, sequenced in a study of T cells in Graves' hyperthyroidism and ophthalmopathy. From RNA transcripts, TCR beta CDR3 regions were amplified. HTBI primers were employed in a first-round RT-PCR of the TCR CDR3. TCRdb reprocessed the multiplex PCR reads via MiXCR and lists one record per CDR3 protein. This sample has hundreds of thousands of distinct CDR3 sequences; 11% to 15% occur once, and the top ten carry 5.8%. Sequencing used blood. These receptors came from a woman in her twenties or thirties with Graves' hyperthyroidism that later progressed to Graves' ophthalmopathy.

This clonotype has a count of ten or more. The CDR3 DNA reads TGTGCCAGCTCACCACAGGACCGCAATGAGCAGTTCTTC. This encodes CASSPQDRNEQFF. The chain uses TRBV18 and TRBJ2-1; unclear D gene. The V gene's germline CDR1 is KGHSH and CDR2 LQKENI. The CDR3 has 13 residues. V was cut by 1 base and J by 6 bases, with 7 bases left in between.

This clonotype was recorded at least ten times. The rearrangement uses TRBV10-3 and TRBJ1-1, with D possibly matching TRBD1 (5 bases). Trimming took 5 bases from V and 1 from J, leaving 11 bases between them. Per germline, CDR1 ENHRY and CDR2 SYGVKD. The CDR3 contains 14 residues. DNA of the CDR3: TGTGCCATCAGTCCCCAGGGAGGGAACACTGAAGCTTTCTTT. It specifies CAISPQGGNTEAFF.

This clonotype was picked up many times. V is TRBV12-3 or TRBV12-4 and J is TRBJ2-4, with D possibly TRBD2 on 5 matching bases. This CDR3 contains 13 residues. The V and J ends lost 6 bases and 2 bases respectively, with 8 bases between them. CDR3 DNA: TGTGCCAGCAGCGGGAATACCAAAAACATTCAGTACTTC. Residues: CASSGNTKNIQYF.

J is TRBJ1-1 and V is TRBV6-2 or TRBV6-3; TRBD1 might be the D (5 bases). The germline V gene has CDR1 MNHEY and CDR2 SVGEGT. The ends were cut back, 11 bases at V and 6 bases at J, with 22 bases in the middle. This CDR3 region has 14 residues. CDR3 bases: TGTGCCGGAGAAACAGGAGACCGGAGCGCTGAAGCTTTCTTT. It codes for CAGETGDRSAEAFF.

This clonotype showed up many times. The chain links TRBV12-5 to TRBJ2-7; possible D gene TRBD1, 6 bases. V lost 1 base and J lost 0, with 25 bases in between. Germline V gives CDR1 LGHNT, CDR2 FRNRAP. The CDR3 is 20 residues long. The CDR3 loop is CASGLERSSALTDSSYEQYF. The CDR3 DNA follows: TGTGCTAGTGGTTTGGAACGGAGCAGTGCGTTGACGGACAGCTCCTACGAGCAGTACTTC. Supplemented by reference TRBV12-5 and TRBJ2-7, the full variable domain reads DARVTQTPRHKVTEMGQEVTMRCQPILGHNTVFWYRQTMMQGLELLAYFRNRAPLDDSGMPKDRFSAEMPDATLATLKIQPSEPRDSAVYFCASGLERSSALTDSSYEQYFGPGTRLTVT.

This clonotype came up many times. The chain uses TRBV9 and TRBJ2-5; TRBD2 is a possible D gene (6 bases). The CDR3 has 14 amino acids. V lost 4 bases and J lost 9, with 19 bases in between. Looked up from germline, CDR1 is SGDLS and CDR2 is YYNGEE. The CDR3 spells CASSLGGGGAAQYF. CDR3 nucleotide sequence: TGTGCCAGCAGCCTTGGTGGGGGAGGAGCGGCCCAGTACTTC.

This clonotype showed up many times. CDR3 sequence reads: CATMIDNEQFF. In nucleotides, the CDR3 is TGTGCCACCATGATCGACAATGAGCAGTTCTTC. The chain combines TRBV24-1 with TRBJ2-1, with no clear D. Germline CDR1 is KGHDR and CDR2 is SFDVKD. This CDR3 has 11 residues. Trimming left V 8 bases short and J 5 bases short, with 6 bases between.

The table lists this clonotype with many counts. The CDR3 DNA reads as TGTGCCAGCAGTTACATTTTAGGACAGATCCAAGAGACCCAGTACTTC. This translates into CASSYILGQIQETQYF. The chain has TRBV6-2 or TRBV6-3 and TRBJ2-5, with TRBD1 as a possible D gene (6 bases). Germline CDR1 MNHEY, CDR2 SVGEGT. The CDR3 consists of 16 residues. The V end lost 2 bases, the J end lost 1 base, and 14 bases lay between the germline ends.

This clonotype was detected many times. The CDR3 sequence: CASSLKWVNEQFF. The CDR3 DNA sequence: TGTGCCAGCAGCTTAAAATGGGTCAATGAGCAGTTCTTC. The V and J genes are TRBV7-2 and TRBJ2-1; the D is unclear. Germline V gene sequence: CDR1 SGHTA, CDR2 FQGNSA. The V end lost 2 bases, the J end lost 6 bases, and 8 bases lay between the germline ends. The CDR3 covers 13 residues.

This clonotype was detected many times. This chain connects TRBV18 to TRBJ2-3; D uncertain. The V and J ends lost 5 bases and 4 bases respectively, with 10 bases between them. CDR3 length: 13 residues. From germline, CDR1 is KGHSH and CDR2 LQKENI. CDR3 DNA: TGTGCCAGCTCAACCCTAGTAGCAGATACGCAGTATTTT. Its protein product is CASSTLVADTQYF.

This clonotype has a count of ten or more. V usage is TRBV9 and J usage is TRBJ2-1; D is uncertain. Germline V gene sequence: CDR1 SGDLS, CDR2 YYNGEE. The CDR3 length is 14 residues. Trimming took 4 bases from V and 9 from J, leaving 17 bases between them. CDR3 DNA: TGTGCCAGCAGCCCCACGCACTGGGATGGTGAGCAGTTCTTC. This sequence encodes CASSPTHWDGEQFF.

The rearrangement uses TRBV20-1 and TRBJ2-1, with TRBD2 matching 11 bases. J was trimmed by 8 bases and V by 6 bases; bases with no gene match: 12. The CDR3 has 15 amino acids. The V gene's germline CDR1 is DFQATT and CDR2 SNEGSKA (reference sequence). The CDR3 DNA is TGCAGTGCCACCGGGACTAGCGGTAAGGGAGATGAGCAGTTCTTC. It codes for CSATGTSGKGDEQFF.

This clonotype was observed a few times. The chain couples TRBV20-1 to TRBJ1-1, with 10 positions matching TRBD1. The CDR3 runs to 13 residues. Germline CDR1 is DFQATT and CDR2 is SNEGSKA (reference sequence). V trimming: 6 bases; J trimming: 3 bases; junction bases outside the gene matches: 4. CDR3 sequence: CSARTGGHTEAFF. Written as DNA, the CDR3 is TGCAGTGCCCGGACAGGGGGTCACACTGAAGCTTTCTTT.

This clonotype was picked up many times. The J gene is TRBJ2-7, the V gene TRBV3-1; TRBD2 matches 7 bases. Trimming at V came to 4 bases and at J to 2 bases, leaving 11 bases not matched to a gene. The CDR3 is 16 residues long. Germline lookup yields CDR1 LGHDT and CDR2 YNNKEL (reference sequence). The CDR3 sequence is CASSPRGGSFAYEQYF. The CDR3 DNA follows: TGTGCCAGCAGCCCGCGTGGCGGGAGTTTCGCCTACGAGCAGTACTTC.

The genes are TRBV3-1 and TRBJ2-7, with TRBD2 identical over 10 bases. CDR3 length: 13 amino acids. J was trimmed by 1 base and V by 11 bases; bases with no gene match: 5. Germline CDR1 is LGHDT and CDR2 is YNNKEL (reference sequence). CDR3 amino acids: CAAGTSASYEQYF. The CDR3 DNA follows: TGTGCCGCCGGGACTAGCGCGTCCTACGAGCAGTACTTC.

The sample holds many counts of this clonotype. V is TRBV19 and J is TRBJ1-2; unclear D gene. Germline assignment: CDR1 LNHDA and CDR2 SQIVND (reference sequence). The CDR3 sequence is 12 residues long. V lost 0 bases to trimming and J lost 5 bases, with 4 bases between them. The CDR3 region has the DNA TGTGCCAGTAGTATAGACCAGTATGGCTACACCTTC. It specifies CASSIDQYGYTF.

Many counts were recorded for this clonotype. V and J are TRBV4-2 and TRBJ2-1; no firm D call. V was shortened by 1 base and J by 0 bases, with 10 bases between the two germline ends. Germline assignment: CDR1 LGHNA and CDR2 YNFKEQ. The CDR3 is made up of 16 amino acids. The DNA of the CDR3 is TGTGCCAGCAGCCAAGTGGGCGTAAGCTCCTACAATGAGCAGTTCTTC. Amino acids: CASSQVGVSSYNEQFF.

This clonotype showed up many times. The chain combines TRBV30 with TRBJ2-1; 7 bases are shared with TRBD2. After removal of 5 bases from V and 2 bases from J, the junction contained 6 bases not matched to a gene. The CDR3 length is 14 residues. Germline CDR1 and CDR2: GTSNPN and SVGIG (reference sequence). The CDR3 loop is CAWSPLAAYNEQFF. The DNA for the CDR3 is TGTGCCTGGTCCCCGCTAGCGGCCTACAATGAGCAGTTCTTC.

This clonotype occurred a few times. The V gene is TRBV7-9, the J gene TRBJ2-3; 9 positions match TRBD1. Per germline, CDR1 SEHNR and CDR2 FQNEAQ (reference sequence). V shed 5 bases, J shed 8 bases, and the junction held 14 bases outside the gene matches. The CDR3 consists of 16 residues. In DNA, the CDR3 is TGTGCCAGCAGCACCGCCACAGGGGGCGATTCAGCTACGCAGTATTTT. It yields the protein CASSTATGGDSATQYF.

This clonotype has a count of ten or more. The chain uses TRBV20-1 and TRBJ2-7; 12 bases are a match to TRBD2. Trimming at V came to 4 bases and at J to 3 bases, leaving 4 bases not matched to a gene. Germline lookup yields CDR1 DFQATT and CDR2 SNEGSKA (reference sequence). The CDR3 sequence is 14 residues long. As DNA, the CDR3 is TGCAGTGCTACCGGACTAGCGGGGAGCTACGAGCAGTACTTC. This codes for CSATGLAGSYEQYF.

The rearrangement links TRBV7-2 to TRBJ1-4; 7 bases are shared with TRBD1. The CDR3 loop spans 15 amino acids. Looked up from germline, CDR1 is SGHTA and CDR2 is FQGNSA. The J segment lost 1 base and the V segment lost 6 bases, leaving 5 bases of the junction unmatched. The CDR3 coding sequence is TGTGCCAGCAGTAAAGGGGGCGTAACTAATGAAAAACTGTTTTTT. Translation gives CASSKGGVTNEKLFF.

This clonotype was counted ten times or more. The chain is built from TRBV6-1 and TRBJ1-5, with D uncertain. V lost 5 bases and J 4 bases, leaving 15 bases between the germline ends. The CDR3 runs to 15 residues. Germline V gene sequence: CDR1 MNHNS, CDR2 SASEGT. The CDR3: CASSQEGLSNQPQHF. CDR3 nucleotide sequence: TGTGCCAGCAGTCAGGAAGGCCTTTCAAATCAGCCCCAGCATTTT.

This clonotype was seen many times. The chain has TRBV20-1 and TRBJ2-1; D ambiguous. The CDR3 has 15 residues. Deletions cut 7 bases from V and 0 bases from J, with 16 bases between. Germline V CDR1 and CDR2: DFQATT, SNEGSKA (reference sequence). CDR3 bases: TGCAGTGTCCAATGGTACGAAAGCTCCTACAATGAGCAGTTCTTC. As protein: CSVQWYESSYNEQFF.

The CDR3 DNA reads TGTGCCAGCAGCCAAAGTGCCAACGAGCAGTACTTC. Protein sequence: CASSQSANEQYF. The chain has TRBV14 and TRBJ2-7; no reliable D call. The ends were cut back, 2 bases at V and 5 bases at J, with 7 bases in the middle. The CDR3 contains 12 residues. CDR1 and CDR2 (germline): SGHDN, FVKESK.

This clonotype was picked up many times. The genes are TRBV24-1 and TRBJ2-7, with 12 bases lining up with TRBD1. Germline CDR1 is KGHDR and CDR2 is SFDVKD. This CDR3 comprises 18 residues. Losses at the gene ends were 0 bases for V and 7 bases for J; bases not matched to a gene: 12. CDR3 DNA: TGTGCCACCAGTGATTTGCGAGCCGGGACAGGGGGCGCGGGAGAGCAGTACTTC. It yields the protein CATSDLRAGTGGAGEQYF.

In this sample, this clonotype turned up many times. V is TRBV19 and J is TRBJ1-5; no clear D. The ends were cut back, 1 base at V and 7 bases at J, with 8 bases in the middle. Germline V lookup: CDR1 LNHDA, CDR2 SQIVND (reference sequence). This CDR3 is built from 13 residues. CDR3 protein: CASSIGRLQPQHF. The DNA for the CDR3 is TGTGCCAGTAGTATAGGGAGGCTACAGCCCCAGCATTTT.

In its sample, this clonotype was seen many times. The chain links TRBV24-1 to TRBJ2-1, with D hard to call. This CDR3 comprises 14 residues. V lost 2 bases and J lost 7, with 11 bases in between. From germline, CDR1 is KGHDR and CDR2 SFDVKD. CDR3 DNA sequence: TGTGCCACCAGTGATTCCCCTATAGGGAATGAGCAGTTCTTC. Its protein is CATSDSPIGNEQFF.

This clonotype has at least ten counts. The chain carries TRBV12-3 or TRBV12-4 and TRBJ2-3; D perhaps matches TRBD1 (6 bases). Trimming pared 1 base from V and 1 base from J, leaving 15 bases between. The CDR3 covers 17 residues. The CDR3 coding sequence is TGTGCCAGCAGTTTAGGGACAGAGTCCTCGGGCACAGATACGCAGTATTTT. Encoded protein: CASSLGTESSGTDTQYF.